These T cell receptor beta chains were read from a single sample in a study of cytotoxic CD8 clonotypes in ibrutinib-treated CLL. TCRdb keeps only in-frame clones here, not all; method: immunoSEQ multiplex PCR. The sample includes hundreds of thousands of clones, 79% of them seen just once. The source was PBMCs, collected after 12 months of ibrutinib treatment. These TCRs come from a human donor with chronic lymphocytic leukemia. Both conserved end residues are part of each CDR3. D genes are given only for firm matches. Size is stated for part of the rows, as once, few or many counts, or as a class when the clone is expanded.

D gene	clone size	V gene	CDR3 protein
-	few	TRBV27	CASSLWGDTQYF
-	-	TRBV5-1	CASSLALRTDSYEQYF
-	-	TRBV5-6	CASSPIDRVGEQYF
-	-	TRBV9	CASSVALSWGSTDTQYF
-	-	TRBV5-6	CASSLAPSEQYF
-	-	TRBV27	CASSLVGRAGNSMSNQPQHF
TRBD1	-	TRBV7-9	CASSLLTGGFDEQFF
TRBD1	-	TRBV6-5	CASRDPGTGLYEQYF
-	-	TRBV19	CASSIGEKLFF
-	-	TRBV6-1	CASSEAASDEKLFF